The 11 T cell receptor beta chains reported below all come from one sample, sequenced in a study of blood T cell repertoires in COVID-19. Generated by immunoSEQ multiplex PCR, the TCRdb table keeps only in-frame clones and is missing some. There are approximately 53,000 clones in the sample; roughly 79% occur only once, and approximately 20% lies in the top ten. Sequenced sample: peripheral blood. Receptors originate from a woman of 80 years or more with COVID-19, enrolled during active disease.

This clone came up a few times. The J gene is TRBJ2-3, the V gene TRBV29-1; 7 bases map to TRBD2. With V trimmed by 2 bases and J by 0 bases, 2 bases remained unmatched. This CDR3 is 14 amino acids long. CDR1 and CDR2 (germline): SQVTM, ANQGSEA. CDR3 bases: TGCAGCGTTGAACTAGCGGAAAGCACAGATACGCAGTATTTT. Residues: CSVELAESTDTQYF.

V gene TRBV4-1 combines with J gene TRBJ2-5, with D possibly TRBD1 on 6 matching bases. CDR3 length: 16 amino acids. Trimming removed 3 bases at V and 10 bases at J, with 24 bases between. The germline gives CDR1 MGHRA, CDR2 YSYEKL. The CDR3 sequence: CASSQNLWDRDKIQYF. The CDR3 DNA reads TGCGCCAGCAGCCAGAACCTCTGGGACCGGGACAAGATCCAGTACTTC.

A single count supports this clone. The chain employs TRBV9 and TRBJ2-1, with D possibly matching TRBD2 (6 bases). Germline V CDR1 and CDR2: SGDLS, YYNGEE. V was pared by 2 bases and J by 2 bases, with 11 bases between. The CDR3 is made up of 15 amino acids. The CDR3 sequence is CASSVASGPYNEQFF. The CDR3 nucleotides read TGTGCCAGCAGCGTTGCGAGCGGGCCCTACAATGAGCAGTTCTTC.

The chain has TRBV18 and TRBJ1-5; D unclear. This CDR3 spans 14 amino acids. Looked up from germline, CDR1 is KGHSH and CDR2 is LQKENI. The germline V and J ends were trimmed by 5 bases and 5 bases, with 13 bases remaining between them. The CDR3 DNA reads TGTGCCAGCTCAGGGTCAGCGACTGATCAGCCCCAGCATTTT. As protein: CASSGSATDQPQHF.

The rearrangement uses TRBV5-1 and TRBJ2-5; D gene uncertain. The germline V gene encodes CDR1 SGHRS and CDR2 YFSETQ. Trimming pared 1 base from V and 4 bases from J, leaving 20 bases between. This CDR3 is 17 amino acids long. For the CDR3, the DNA is TGCGCCAGCAGCTTGAGTCCCCGCAAACAACCTCCAGAGACCCAGTACTTC. Translating it yields CASSLSPRKQPPETQYF.

In its sample, this clone was seen a few times. The rearrangement links TRBV2 to TRBJ1-1; TRBD1 might be the D (6 bases). V was shortened by 9 bases and J by 0 bases, with 17 bases between the two germline ends. Germline V gives CDR1 SNHLY, CDR2 FYNNEI. CDR3 length equals 15 residues. The CDR3 region is CASFRDMNMNTEAFF. In nucleotides, the CDR3 is TGTGCCAGTTTCCGGGACATGAACATGAACACTGAAGCTTTCTTT.

Here the CDR3 reads CASSIDPPPVFNQPQHF. CDR3 nucleotide sequence: TGTGCCAGTAGTATAGACCCCCCACCAGTCTTCAATCAGCCCCAGCATTTT. The chain combines TRBV19 with TRBJ1-5; D call uncertain. CDR1 LNHDA and CDR2 SQIVND come from the germline V gene (reference sequence). Trimming cost V 0 bases and J 3 bases, with 15 bases left between them. The length of the CDR3 is 17 residues.

The rearrangement uses TRBV10-3 and TRBJ2-1, with a possible D match to TRBD2 (6 bases). CDR3 length: 13 residues. Germline V gene data show CDR1 as ENHRY and CDR2 as SYGVKD. Trimming shortened V by 6 bases and J by 8 bases, and 14 bases separated the two germline ends. CDR3 DNA sequence: TGTGCCATCAGCAGATCTAGCGCCGATGAGCAGTTCTTC. As protein: CAISRSSADEQFF.

The rearrangement uses TRBV2 and TRBJ1-2; D may be TRBD1 (6 bases). Trimming stripped 8 bases from V and 8 bases from J, with 21 bases between. CDR1 is SNHLY, CDR2 FYNNEI, per germline. The CDR3 totals 14 residues. CDR3 bases: TGTGCCAGCCCGTTAAGACAGGCCTCAGGGGGCTACACCTTC. This gives the protein CASPLRQASGGYTF.

This clone was seen a few times. This chain joins TRBV6-5 and TRBJ2-1, with 7 positions matching TRBD2. V trimming: 5 bases; J trimming: 5 bases; junction bases outside the gene matches: 3. Germline V gene lookup returns CDR1 MNHEY and CDR2 SVGAGI. CDR3 length: 13 amino acids. CDR3 sequence (DNA): TGTGCCAGCAGTACACTAGCGAACAATGAGCAGTTCTTC. It is translated as CASSTLANNEQFF.

This clone has only a few counts. J is TRBJ1-1 and V is TRBV3-1 (or the pseudogene TRBV3-2); weak D call: TRBD1 (5 bases). V gave up 0 bases and J gave up 6 bases, with 11 bases separating them. This CDR3 contains 14 residues. The V gene's germline CDR1 is LGHDT and CDR2 YNNKEL (reference sequence). The CDR3: CASSQDREVSEAFF. The CDR3 DNA reads as TGTGCCAGCAGCCAAGACAGGGAGGTCTCTGAAGCTTTCTTT.